This T cell receptor beta chain was documented in a study of blood T cell repertoires in COVID-19. About the research overall: The samples span acute and convalescent COVID-19 from the United States, Italy and Spain. Sources were T cells, B-cell-depleted T cells, or PBMCs; the material itself was cDNA or gDNA.

Original handling: Counts of nucleated cells, estimated from reference gene primer amplification, were obtained. The method was immunoSEQ multiplex PCR; TCRdb's version includes in-frame clones alone and lacks a portion of them. The V and J calls and clone size are taken from that table; D and trimming were inferred from the DNA. The data show some 130,000 clones, about 89% seen once. The CDR3 spans 16 residues. Germline V gives CDR1 ENHRY, CDR2 SYGVKD. The V gene end was trimmed by 5 bases and the J gene end by 2 bases; junction bases not matched to a gene: 4. The sequence came from a man over 45 with active or convalescent COVID-19. The source material was peripheral blood. The chain combines TRBV10-3 with TRBJ1-3; 12 bases align to TRBD1. CDR3: CAISPGTGGPGNTIYF. CDR3 nucleotides: TGTGCCATCAGTCCCGGGACAGGGGGCCCTGGAAACACCATATATTTT.